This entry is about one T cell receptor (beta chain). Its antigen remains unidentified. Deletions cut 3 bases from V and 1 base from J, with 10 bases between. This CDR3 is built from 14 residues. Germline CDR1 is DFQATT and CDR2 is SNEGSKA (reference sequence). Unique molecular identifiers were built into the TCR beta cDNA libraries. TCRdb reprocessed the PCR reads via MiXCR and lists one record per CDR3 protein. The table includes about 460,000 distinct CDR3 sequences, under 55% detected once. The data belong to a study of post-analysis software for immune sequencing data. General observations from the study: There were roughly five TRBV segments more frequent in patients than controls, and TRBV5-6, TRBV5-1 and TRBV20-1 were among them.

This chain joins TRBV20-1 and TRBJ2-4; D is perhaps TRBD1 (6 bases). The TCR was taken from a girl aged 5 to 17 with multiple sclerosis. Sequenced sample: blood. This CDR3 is CSARWGQAKNIQYF. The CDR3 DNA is TGCAGTGCTAGGTGGGGGCAGGCCAAAAACATTCAGTACTTC.